This TCR beta chain was observed in a study of early T cells in non-severe SARS-CoV-2 infection. Looking at the study overall: Investigators sequenced bulk RNA drawn from unsorted whole blood, and chains remained unpaired. Study-level points and caveats: Missing private and CD4 specificities, VDJdb matching favored anti-spike CD8 responses.

With 4 bases clipped from V and 12 bases from J, the junction kept 11 bases outside the gene matches. Per germline, CDR1 LNHDA and CDR2 SQIVND (reference sequence). This CDR3 spans 16 amino acids. As regards this clonotype: What it recognizes is unknown.

Individually, cDNA molecules had unique molecular identifiers attached to them. TCRdb fed the 5' RACE reads into MiXCR, producing one record per CDR3 protein. The table has some 35,000 distinct CDR3 sequences, 6% to 7.5% seen once. This rearrangement joins TRBV19 to TRBJ2-1, with TRBD2 matching over 14 bases. This TCR was sampled from an adult who was a healthcare worker with PCR-confirmed SARS-CoV-2 infection or an uninfected control (not recorded which). Material: whole blood, obtained at baseline. DNA for the CDR3: TGTGCCAGTAGTACAGAGACTAGCGGGAGGGACAAAGGGCAGTTCTTC. It encodes CASSTETSGRDKGQFF.